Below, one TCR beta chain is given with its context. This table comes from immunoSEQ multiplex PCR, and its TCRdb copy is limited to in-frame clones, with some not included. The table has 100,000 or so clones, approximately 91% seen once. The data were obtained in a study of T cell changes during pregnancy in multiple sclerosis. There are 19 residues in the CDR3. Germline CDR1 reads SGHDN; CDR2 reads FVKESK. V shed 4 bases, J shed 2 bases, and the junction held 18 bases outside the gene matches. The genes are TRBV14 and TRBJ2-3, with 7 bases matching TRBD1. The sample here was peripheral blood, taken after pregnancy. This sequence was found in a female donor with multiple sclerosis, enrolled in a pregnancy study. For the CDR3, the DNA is TGTGCCAGCAGCCTACCCGGGACAGTCGGCCCGGGCACCACAGATACGCAGTATTTT. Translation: CASSLPGTVGPGTTDTQYF.